This is a list of T cell receptor beta chains from one sample in a study of glioma-infiltrating T cells after dendritic cell vaccination. The table came from immunoSEQ multiplex PCR; TCRdb's copy has only in-frame clones and leaves some out. The sample lists 100,000 or so clones; approximately 84% were seen once. Source: blood, taken after dendritic cell vaccination. The receptors here all came from a human donor with glioblastoma. CDR3s include the opening cysteine and the closing phenylalanine or tryptophan. D genes are given only for firm matches. Clone size is shown for a subset of rows, as once, few, many or a class of expanded clone.

clone size: -; V gene: TRBV5-1; D gene: TRBD1; J gene: TRBJ1-2; CDR3 DNA: TGCGCCAGCAGAAACCGACAGGGGGACGTTACATATGGCTACACCTTC; CDR3 protein: CASRNRQGDVTYGYTF
clone size: -; V gene: TRBV5-8; D gene: TRBD1; J gene: TRBJ1-4; CDR3 DNA: TGTGCCAGCAGCCAGGGGACAGGGGGCGCGTTTAATGAAAAACTGTTTTTT; CDR3 protein: CASSQGTGGAFNEKLFF
clone size: -; V gene: TRBV6-1; D gene: TRBD1; J gene: TRBJ1-2; CDR3 DNA: TGTGCCAGCAGTGACTTTGGGACGACAGGGACTTACGGTGGCTACACCTTC; CDR3 protein: CASSDFGTTGTYGGYTF
clone size: few; V gene: TRBV5-1; D gene: TRBD1; J gene: TRBJ1-2; CDR3 DNA: TGCGCCAGCAGTTTGACGACAGGGGGCGGCTATGGCTACACCTTC; CDR3 protein: CASSLTTGGGYGYTF
clone size: -; V gene: TRBV2; D gene: -; J gene: TRBJ1-3; CDR3 DNA: TGTGCCAGCAGTGAAGCGTTACTTCTCTCTGGAAACACCATATATTTT; CDR3 protein: CASSEALLLSGNTIYF
clone size: -; V gene: TRBV7-9; D gene: -; J gene: TRBJ1-2; CDR3 DNA: TGTGCCAGCAGCCCACTCACAGGCGTGGGTTTTGGCTACACCTTC; CDR3 protein: CASSPLTGVGFGYTF
clone size: -; V gene: TRBV30; D gene: -; J gene: TRBJ2-1; CDR3 DNA: TGTGCCTGGAGTGGCGGAGAGGTTACTGAGCAGTTCTTC; CDR3 protein: CAWSGGEVTEQFF
clone size: -; V gene: TRBV10-3; D gene: -; J gene: TRBJ2-5; CDR3 DNA: TGTGCCACCCAGCCCCATTATTCAGGGAACCAAGAGACCCAGTACTTC; CDR3 protein: CATQPHYSGNQETQYF
clone size: -; V gene: TRBV27; D gene: TRBD1; J gene: TRBJ1-5; CDR3 DNA: TGTGCCAGCAGCCACAGACAGGGGGGCAATCAGCCCCAGCATTTT; CDR3 protein: CASSHRQGGNQPQHF
clone size: -; V gene: TRBV7-8; D gene: TRBD1; J gene: TRBJ2-2; CDR3 DNA: TGTGCCAGCAGCTTCTTACAGGGGCCCACCGGGGAGCTGTTTTTT; CDR3 protein: CASSFLQGPTGELFF
clone size: few; V gene: TRBV5-5; D gene: -; J gene: TRBJ2-3; CDR3 DNA: TGTGCCAGCAGCTTGGCCCCAGGCACAGATACGCAGTATTTT; CDR3 protein: CASSLAPGTDTQYF
clone size: few; V gene: TRBV5-6; D gene: TRBD2; J gene: TRBJ2-1; CDR3 DNA: TGTGCCAGCACCGCAGGCGCGGGAGGGACCTACAATGAGCAGTTCTTC; CDR3 protein: CASTAGAGGTYNEQFF
clone size: -; V gene: TRBV14; D gene: -; J gene: TRBJ2-3; CDR3 DNA: TGTGCCAGCAGCCAATACCTCAGGGGTTATAGCACAGATACGCAGTATTTT; CDR3 protein: CASSQYLRGYSTDTQYF
clone size: -; V gene: TRBV18; D gene: TRBD1; J gene: TRBJ1-1; CDR3 DNA: TGTGCCAGCTCAAAGTCTCGCGACAGGGGGGGCACTGAAGCTTTCTTT; CDR3 protein: CASSKSRDRGGTEAFF
clone size: -; V gene: TRBV11-1; D gene: TRBD1; J gene: TRBJ2-7; CDR3 DNA: TGTGCCAGCAGCAAAGGGACAGAACCCTCCTACGAGCAGTACTTC; CDR3 protein: CASSKGTEPSYEQYF
clone size: once; V gene: TRBV6-5; D gene: TRBD1; J gene: TRBJ1-2; CDR3 DNA: TGTGCCAGCAGTCAAACGACAGGGAGCTATGGCTACACCTTC; CDR3 protein: CASSQTTGSYGYTF
clone size: once; V gene: TRBV10-3; D gene: TRBD2; J gene: TRBJ2-3; CDR3 DNA: TGTGCCATCAGTGGGCCGGGACTAGCGGTCCCACTGAGGGCTAGCACAGATACGCAGTATTTT; CDR3 protein: CAISGPGLAVPLRASTDTQYF
clone size: -; V gene: TRBV5-1; D gene: -; J gene: TRBJ1-1; CDR3 DNA: TGCGCCAGCAGCTTAACTTTAACAGGGACGAACACTGAAGCTTTCTTT; CDR3 protein: CASSLTLTGTNTEAFF
clone size: -; V gene: TRBV6-5; D gene: -; J gene: TRBJ2-4; CDR3 DNA: TGTGCCAGCAGTCTGGCCGGGGGCAAAAACATTCAGTACTTC; CDR3 protein: CASSLAGGKNIQYF
clone size: -; V gene: TRBV2; D gene: -; J gene: TRBJ1-3; CDR3 DNA: TGTGCCAGCAGTGAGAGCCAGGCAAGCTCTGGAAACACCATATATTTT; CDR3 protein: CASSESQASSGNTIYF
clone size: -; V gene: TRBV27; D gene: TRBD2; J gene: TRBJ2-2; CDR3 DNA: TGTGCCAGCAGTTTAAGGGGGGTGGGGCTAGCGGGAGGATACACCGGGGAGCTGTTTTTT; CDR3 protein: CASSLRGVGLAGGYTGELFF
clone size: -; V gene: TRBV30; D gene: -; J gene: TRBJ1-1; CDR3 DNA: TGTGCCTGGAGTTTCCAGGATGAAGCTTTCTTT; CDR3 protein: CAWSFQDEAFF
clone size: -; V gene: TRBV5-1; D gene: TRBD1; J gene: TRBJ1-4; CDR3 DNA: TGCGCCAGCAGCGCGCAGACAGGGACTAATGAAAAACTGTTTTTT; CDR3 protein: CASSAQTGTNEKLFF
clone size: -; V gene: TRBV28; D gene: TRBD2; J gene: TRBJ2-2; CDR3 DNA: TGTGCCAGCAGCCACTACCCACTACTAGCGGGGAACACCGGGGAGCTGTTTTTT; CDR3 protein: CASSHYPLLAGNTGELFF
clone size: -; V gene: TRBV28; D gene: -; J gene: TRBJ2-7; CDR3 DNA: TGTGCCAGCAGTCTTACGGGGTTTACCTACGAGCAGTACTTC; CDR3 protein: CASSLTGFTYEQYF
clone size: -; V gene: TRBV30; D gene: -; J gene: TRBJ1-1; CDR3 DNA: TGTGCCTGGAAATGGGGGGGACTGGGGAACACTGAAGCTTTCTTT; CDR3 protein: CAWKWGGLGNTEAFF
clone size: -; V gene: TRBV28; D gene: -; J gene: TRBJ2-7; CDR3 DNA: TGTGCCAGTGAGGGGGGGTTTCCCTACGAGCAGTACTTC; CDR3 protein: CASEGGFPYEQYF
clone size: -; V gene: TRBV28; D gene: TRBD1; J gene: TRBJ2-1; CDR3 DNA: TGTGCCAGCAGTTTAGGGACAGGACCCTACAATGAGCAGTTCTTC; CDR3 protein: CASSLGTGPYNEQFF
clone size: few; V gene: TRBV2; D gene: -; J gene: TRBJ1-6; CDR3 DNA: TGTGCCAGCAGTGAATTAACGAATTCAGGACCCCTCCACTTT; CDR3 protein: CASSELTNSGPLHF
clone size: -; V gene: TRBV6-5; D gene: -; J gene: TRBJ1-2; CDR3 DNA: TGTGCCAGCAGTTACTCGACGCTCACGGGGGTCTATGGCTACACCTTC; CDR3 protein: CASSYSTLTGVYGYTF
clone size: -; V gene: TRBV28; D gene: TRBD1; J gene: TRBJ1-1; CDR3 DNA: TGTGCCATCAAACAGGGGGCTGAAGCTTTCTTT; CDR3 protein: CAIKQGAEAFF
clone size: -; V gene: TRBV30; D gene: -; J gene: TRBJ1-2; CDR3 DNA: TGTGCCTGGAGTCCACTTGGGGGGTATGGCTACACCTTC; CDR3 protein: CAWSPLGGYGYTF
clone size: few; V gene: TRBV7-2; D gene: -; J gene: TRBJ1-1; CDR3 DNA: TGTGCCAGCAGGATAACAAGGAACACTGAAGCTTTCTTT; CDR3 protein: CASRITRNTEAFF
clone size: once; V gene: TRBV28; D gene: TRBD1; J gene: TRBJ1-1; CDR3 DNA: TGTGCCAGCAGTTCCTTACAGGGGGGGGCTTTCTTT; CDR3 protein: CASSSLQGGAFF
clone size: few; V gene: TRBV5-1; D gene: -; J gene: TRBJ1-3; CDR3 DNA: TGCGCCAGCAGCTTGACGAGGGGAAACACCATATATTTT; CDR3 protein: CASSLTRGNTIYF
clone size: -; V gene: TRBV27; D gene: TRBD2; J gene: TRBJ2-7; CDR3 DNA: TGTGCCAGCAGTTTAGGGACTAGCGGCCTTTACGAGCAGTACTTC; CDR3 protein: CASSLGTSGLYEQYF
clone size: few; V gene: TRBV9; D gene: -; J gene: TRBJ1-1; CDR3 DNA: TGTGCCAGCAGCGTATCTATGAACACTGAAGCTTTCTTT; CDR3 protein: CASSVSMNTEAFF
clone size: -; V gene: TRBV30; D gene: -; J gene: TRBJ2-7; CDR3 DNA: TGTGCCTGGAGCGCCTCGGGTTACGAGCAGTACTTC; CDR3 protein: CAWSASGYEQYF
clone size: -; V gene: TRBV27; D gene: TRBD2; J gene: TRBJ2-5; CDR3 DNA: TGTGCCAGCAGTTTATATAGGGCTAGCGGGCAAGAGACCCAGTACTTC; CDR3 protein: CASSLYRASGQETQYF
clone size: few; V gene: TRBV5-4; D gene: TRBD2; J gene: TRBJ2-7; CDR3 DNA: TGTGCCAGCAGCACCCCTAGCGGGGTCGAGCAGTACTTC; CDR3 protein: CASSTPSGVEQYF
clone size: -; V gene: TRBV27; D gene: TRBD1; J gene: TRBJ1-5; CDR3 DNA: TGTGCCAGCAGTCGGACAGGTGATCAGCCCCAGCATTTT; CDR3 protein: CASSRTGDQPQHF
clone size: -; V gene: TRBV6-5; D gene: -; J gene: TRBJ2-1; CDR3 DNA: TGTGCCAGCGCAGGGACACTGTACAATGAGCAGTTCTTC; CDR3 protein: CASAGTLYNEQFF
clone size: -; V gene: TRBV18; D gene: -; J gene: TRBJ2-3; CDR3 DNA: TGTGCCAGCTCCACTGGACTCGCCTCCACAGATACGCAGTATTTT; CDR3 protein: CASSTGLASTDTQYF
clone size: few; V gene: TRBV4-3; D gene: -; J gene: TRBJ2-7; CDR3 DNA: TGCGCCAGCACCCCGCGGGATGAGCTCCCCTACGAGCAGTACTTC; CDR3 protein: CASTPRDELPYEQYF
clone size: -; V gene: TRBV7-9; D gene: -; J gene: TRBJ2-5; CDR3 DNA: TGTGCCAGCAGCAACGACGGGGTGGAGACCCAGTACTTC; CDR3 protein: CASSNDGVETQYF
clone size: once; V gene: TRBV5-1; D gene: -; J gene: TRBJ1-4; CDR3 DNA: TGCGCCAGCAGCCCGGACAGCCCCTCGCGAGCCCTCTGGAAACTGTTTTTT; CDR3 protein: CASSPDSPSRALWKLFF
clone size: -; V gene: TRBV18; D gene: TRBD1; J gene: TRBJ1-1; CDR3 DNA: TGTGCCAGCTCACTTAAACAGGGGACTGGGAACACTGAAGCTTTCTTT; CDR3 protein: CASSLKQGTGNTEAFF
clone size: -; V gene: TRBV6-6; D gene: -; J gene: TRBJ2-4; CDR3 DNA: TGTGCCAGCAGGGGGGGAACCAACGACAAAAACATTCAGTACTTC; CDR3 protein: CASRGGTNDKNIQYF
clone size: -; V gene: TRBV27; D gene: -; J gene: TRBJ2-4; CDR3 DNA: TGTGCCAGCAGTCCCTCAGGGAATCCAAACATTCAGTACTTC; CDR3 protein: CASSPSGNPNIQYF
clone size: -; V gene: TRBV7-9; D gene: TRBD1; J gene: TRBJ1-1; CDR3 DNA: TGTGCCAGCAGCCTGGGACAGGCGGGGACTGAAGCTTTCTTT; CDR3 protein: CASSLGQAGTEAFF
clone size: -; V gene: TRBV5-1; D gene: -; J gene: TRBJ1-2; CDR3 DNA: TGCGCCAGCAGCCAGGACAGCATTACCTATGGCTACACCTTC; CDR3 protein: CASSQDSITYGYTF
clone size: once; V gene: TRBV27; D gene: TRBD1; J gene: TRBJ1-2; CDR3 DNA: TGTGCCAGCAGTTTTACAGGGGACTATGGCTACACCTTC; CDR3 protein: CASSFTGDYGYTF
clone size: once; V gene: TRBV6-1; D gene: -; J gene: TRBJ2-1; CDR3 DNA: TGTGCCAGCAGTGAATATGGACTAAACGGGAATGAGCAGTTCTTC; CDR3 protein: CASSEYGLNGNEQFF
clone size: -; V gene: TRBV27; D gene: -; J gene: TRBJ2-6; CDR3 DNA: TGTGCCAGCAGTTCCAACTCTGGGGCCAACGTCCTGACTTTC; CDR3 protein: CASSSNSGANVLTF
clone size: -; V gene: TRBV7-9; D gene: -; J gene: TRBJ1-2; CDR3 DNA: TGTGCCAGCAGCCCGGCTGGGGGGGCCGATGGCTACACCTTC; CDR3 protein: CASSPAGGADGYTF
clone size: -; V gene: TRBV19; D gene: -; J gene: TRBJ2-3; CDR3 DNA: TGTGCCAGTAGTATAGGGCAGGGTGGCCTGTATTTT; CDR3 protein: CASSIGQGGLYF